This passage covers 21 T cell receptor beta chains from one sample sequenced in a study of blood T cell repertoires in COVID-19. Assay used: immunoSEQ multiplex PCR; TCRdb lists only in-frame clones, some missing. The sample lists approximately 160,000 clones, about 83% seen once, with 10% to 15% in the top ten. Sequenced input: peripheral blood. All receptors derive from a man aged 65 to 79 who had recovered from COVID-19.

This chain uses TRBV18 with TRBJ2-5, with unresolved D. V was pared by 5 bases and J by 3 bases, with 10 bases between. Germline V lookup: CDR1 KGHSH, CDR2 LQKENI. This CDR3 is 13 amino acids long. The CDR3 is CASSAMREETQYF. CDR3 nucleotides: TGTGCCAGCTCAGCCATGCGAGAAGAGACCCAGTACTTC.

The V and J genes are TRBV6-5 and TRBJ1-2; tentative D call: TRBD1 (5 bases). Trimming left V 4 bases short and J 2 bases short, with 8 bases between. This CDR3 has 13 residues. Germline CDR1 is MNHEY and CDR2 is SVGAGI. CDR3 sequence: CASSSGANYGYTF. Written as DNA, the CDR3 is TGTGCCAGCAGTTCTGGGGCCAACTATGGCTACACCTTC.

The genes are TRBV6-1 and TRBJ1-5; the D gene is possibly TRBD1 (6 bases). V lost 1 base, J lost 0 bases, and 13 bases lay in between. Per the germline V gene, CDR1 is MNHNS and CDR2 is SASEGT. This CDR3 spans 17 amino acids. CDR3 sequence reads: CASSEVGGALSNQPQHF. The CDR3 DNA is TGTGCCAGCAGTGAAGTTGGGGGGGCGCTTAGCAATCAGCCCCAGCATTTT.

DNA for the CDR3: TGTGCCAGCAAAAGGACAGGGGGCGGGACCGGGGAGCTGTTTTTT. This translates into CASKRTGGGTGELFF. The chain has TRBV7-9 and TRBJ2-2; 11 bases are a match to TRBD1. Germline-derived CDR1 and CDR2 are SEHNR and FQNEAQ (reference sequence). J gave up 5 bases and V 7 bases, and 6 bases lay outside the gene matches. CDR3 length: 15 residues.

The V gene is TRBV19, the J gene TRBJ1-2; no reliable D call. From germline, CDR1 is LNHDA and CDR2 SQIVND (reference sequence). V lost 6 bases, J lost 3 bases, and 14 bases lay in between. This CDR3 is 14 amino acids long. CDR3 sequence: CASRKDIADYGYTF. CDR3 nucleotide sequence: TGTGCCAGTAGGAAAGACATCGCCGACTATGGCTACACCTTC.

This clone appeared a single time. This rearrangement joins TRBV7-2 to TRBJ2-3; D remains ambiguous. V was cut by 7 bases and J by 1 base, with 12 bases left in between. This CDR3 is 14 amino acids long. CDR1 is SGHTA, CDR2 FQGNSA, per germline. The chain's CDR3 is CASIPPSGTDTQYF. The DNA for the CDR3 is TGTGCCAGCATCCCCCCCTCGGGCACAGATACGCAGTATTTT.

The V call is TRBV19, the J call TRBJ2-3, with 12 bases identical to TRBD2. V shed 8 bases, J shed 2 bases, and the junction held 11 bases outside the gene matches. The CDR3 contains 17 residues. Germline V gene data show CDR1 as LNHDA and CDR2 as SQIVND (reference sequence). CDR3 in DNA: TGTGCCAGTTCCCGCCCCGGACTAGCGGGGATCACAGATACGCAGTATTTT. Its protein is CASSRPGLAGITDTQYF. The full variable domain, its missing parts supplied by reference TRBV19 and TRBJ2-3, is DGGITQSPKYLFRKEGQNVTLSCEQNLNHDAMYWYRQDPGQGLRLIYYSQIVNDFQKGDIAEGYSVSREKKESFPLTVTSAQKNPTAFYLCASSRPGLAGITDTQYFGPGTRLTVL.

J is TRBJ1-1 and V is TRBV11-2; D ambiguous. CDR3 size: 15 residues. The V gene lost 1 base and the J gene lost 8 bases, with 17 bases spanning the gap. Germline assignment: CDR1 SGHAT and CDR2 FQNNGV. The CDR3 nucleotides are TGTGCCAGCAGCTTAGGGGCGGGCTATCGGAGAGAAGCTTTCTTT. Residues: CASSLGAGYRREAFF.

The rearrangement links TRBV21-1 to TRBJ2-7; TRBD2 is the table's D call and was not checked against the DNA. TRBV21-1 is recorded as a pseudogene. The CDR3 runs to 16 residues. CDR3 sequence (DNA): TGTGCCAGCAGCAAAGCGCGGGATTTGGGATACTACGAGCAGTACTTC. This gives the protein CASSKARDLGYYEQYF.

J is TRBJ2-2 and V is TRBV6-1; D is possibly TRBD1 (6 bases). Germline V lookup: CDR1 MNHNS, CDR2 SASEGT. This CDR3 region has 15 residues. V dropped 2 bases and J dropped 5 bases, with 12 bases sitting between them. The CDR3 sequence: CASSERQGRTGELFF. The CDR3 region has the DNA TGTGCCAGCAGTGAACGGCAGGGGCGGACCGGGGAGCTGTTTTTT.

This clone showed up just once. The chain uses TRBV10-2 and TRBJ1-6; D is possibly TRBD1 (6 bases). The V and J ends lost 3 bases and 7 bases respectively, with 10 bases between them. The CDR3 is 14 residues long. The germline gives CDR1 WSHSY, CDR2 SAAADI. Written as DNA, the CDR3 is TGCGCCAGCAGTGAAAGGACAGTGAATTCACCCCTCCACTTT. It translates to CASSERTVNSPLHF.

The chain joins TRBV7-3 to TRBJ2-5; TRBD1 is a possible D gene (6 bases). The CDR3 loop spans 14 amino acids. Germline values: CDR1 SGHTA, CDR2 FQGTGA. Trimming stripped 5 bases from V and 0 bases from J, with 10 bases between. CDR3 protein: CASSPTGYQETQYF. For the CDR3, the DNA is TGTGCCAGCAGCCCGACAGGTTACCAAGAGACCCAGTACTTC.

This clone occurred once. CDR3 DNA sequence: TGTGCCAGCAGTGATAGCGGGGCGAGGTCCTACGAGCAGTACTTC. This codes for CASSDSGARSYEQYF. The chain carries TRBV6-1 and TRBJ2-7; 8 bases align to TRBD2. The germline V gene encodes CDR1 MNHNS and CDR2 SASEGT. This CDR3 has 15 residues. Losses at the gene ends were 3 bases for V and 1 base for J; bases not matched to a gene: 5.

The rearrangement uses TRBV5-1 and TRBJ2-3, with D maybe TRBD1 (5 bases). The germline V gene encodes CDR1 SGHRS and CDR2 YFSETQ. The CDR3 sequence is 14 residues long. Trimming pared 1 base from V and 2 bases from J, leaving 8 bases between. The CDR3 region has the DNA TGCGCCAGCAGCTTGTTAGGGGACACAGATACGCAGTATTTT. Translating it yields CASSLLGDTDTQYF.

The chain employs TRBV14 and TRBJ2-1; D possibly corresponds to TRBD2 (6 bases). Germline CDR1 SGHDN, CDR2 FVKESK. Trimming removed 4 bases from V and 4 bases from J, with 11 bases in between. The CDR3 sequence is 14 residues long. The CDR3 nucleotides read TGTGCCAGCAGCCGGGCCGGGGGTTACAATGAGCAGTTCTTC. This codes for CASSRAGGYNEQFF.

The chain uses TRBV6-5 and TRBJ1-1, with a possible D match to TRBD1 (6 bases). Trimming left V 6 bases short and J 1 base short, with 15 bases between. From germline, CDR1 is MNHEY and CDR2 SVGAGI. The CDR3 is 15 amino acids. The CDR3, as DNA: TGTGCCAGCAGCCAAACCGGGACACAGAACACTGAAGCTTTCTTT. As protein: CASSQTGTQNTEAFF.

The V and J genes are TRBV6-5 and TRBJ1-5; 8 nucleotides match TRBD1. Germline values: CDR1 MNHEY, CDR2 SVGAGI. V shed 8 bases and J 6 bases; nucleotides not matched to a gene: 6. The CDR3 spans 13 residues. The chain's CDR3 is CASAGQAPQPQHF. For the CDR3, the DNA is TGTGCCAGCGCGGGACAGGCTCCTCAGCCCCAGCATTTT.

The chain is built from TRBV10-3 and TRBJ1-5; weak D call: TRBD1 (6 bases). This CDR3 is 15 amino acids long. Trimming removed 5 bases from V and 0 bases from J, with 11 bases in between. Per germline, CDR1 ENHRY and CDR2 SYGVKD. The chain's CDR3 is CAISRDKYSNQPQHF. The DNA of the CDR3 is TGTGCCATCAGTAGGGACAAATATAGCAATCAGCCCCAGCATTTT.

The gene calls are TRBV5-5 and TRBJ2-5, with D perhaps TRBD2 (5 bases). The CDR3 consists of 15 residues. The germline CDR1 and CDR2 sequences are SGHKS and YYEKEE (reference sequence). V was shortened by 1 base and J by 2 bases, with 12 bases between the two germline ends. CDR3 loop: CASSLKVGGQETQYF. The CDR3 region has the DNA TGTGCCAGCAGCTTGAAGGTCGGAGGACAAGAGACCCAGTACTTC.

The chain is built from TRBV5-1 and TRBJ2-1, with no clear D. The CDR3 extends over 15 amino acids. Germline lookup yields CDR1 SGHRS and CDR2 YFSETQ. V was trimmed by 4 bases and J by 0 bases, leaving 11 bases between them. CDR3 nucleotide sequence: TGCGCCAGCAGCCCGCCTACCGCCTCCTACAATGAGCAGTTCTTC. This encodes CASSPPTASYNEQFF.

The CDR3 nucleotides read TGTGCCAGCAGCTTGGCGGGAGTATACACCGGGGAGCTGTTTTTT. Residues: CASSLAGVYTGELFF. The rearrangement joins TRBV5-4 to TRBJ2-2; D possibly corresponds to TRBD2 (6 bases). Germline loops: CDR1 SGHNT, CDR2 YYREEE (reference sequence). Between the trimmed V and J ends, which lost 0 bases and 3 bases, there was a span of 9 bases. CDR3 length: 15 residues.